This note documents a single T cell receptor beta chain sequence. V was clipped by 5 bases and J by 5 bases, with 16 bases between them. Germline CDR1 reads SGHTA; CDR2 reads FQGNSA. This CDR3 has 15 residues. The record originates from a study of cytomegalovirus exposure and HLA in healthy donors. PCR employed 60 Vbeta and 13 Jbeta primers. Sequencing was performed with immunoSEQ multiplex PCR; in TCRdb, only in-frame clones are kept and a portion is missing. The data contain 100,000 to 150,000 clones, roughly 89% of them singletons. The sample taken for sequencing was PBMCs. V usage is TRBV7-2 and J usage is TRBJ1-5; tentative D call: TRBD1 (5 bases). The clonotype was recovered from a woman younger than 45 in good health and CMV-seronegative. CDR3 residues: CASSPLATVDQPQHF. For the CDR3, the DNA is TGTGCCAGCAGCCCCTTGGCGACAGTTGATCAGCCCCAGCATTTT.